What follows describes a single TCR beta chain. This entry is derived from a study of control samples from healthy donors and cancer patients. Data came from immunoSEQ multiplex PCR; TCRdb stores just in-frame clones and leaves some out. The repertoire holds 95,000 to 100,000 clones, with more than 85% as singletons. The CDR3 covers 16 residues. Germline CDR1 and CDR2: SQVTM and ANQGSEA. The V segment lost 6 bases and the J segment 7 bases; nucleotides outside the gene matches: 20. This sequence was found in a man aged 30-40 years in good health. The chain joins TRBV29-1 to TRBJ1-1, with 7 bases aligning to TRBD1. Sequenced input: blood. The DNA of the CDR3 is TGCAGCGTCCCAGGAGGGGGAGGGGGCGCCCATGATGAAGCTTTCTTT. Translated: CSVPGGGGGAHDEAFF.